The 4 T cell receptor beta chains given below trace back to one sample, sequenced in a study of blood T cell repertoires in COVID-19 (dated by TCRdb to about 2020). The library was prepared using the immunoSEQ multiplex PCR assay. TCRdb carries this immuneACCESS record with in-frame sequences only. Its versions omit some clonotypes, under half of them owing to an unresolved V gene in the studies checked, with the rest unexplained. The sample table contains about 120,000 clones; only one count was recorded for more than 75% of them. The biggest ten clones account for 3.4% of the sample. The sequencing input was peripheral blood. These receptors originate from a man between 35 and 55 years old with acute or convalescent COVID-19.

A few counts support this clone. The chain joins TRBV7-8 to TRBJ1-5, with D perhaps matching TRBD1 (5 bases). The germline CDR1 and CDR2 sequences are SGHVS and FQNEAQ. This CDR3 contains 15 residues. Trimming took 2 bases from V and 0 from J, leaving 8 bases between them. CDR3 protein: CASSLQGYSNQPQHF. The DNA for the CDR3 is TGTGCCAGCAGCTTACAGGGATATAGCAATCAGCCCCAGCATTTT.

The rearrangement joins TRBV4-3 to TRBJ1-5, with D unclear. This CDR3 region has 14 residues. With 0 bases removed from V and 4 bases from J, the gap between germline ends came to 7 bases. CDR1 is LGHNA and CDR2 is YSLEER in the germline V gene. DNA of the CDR3: TGCGCCAGCAGCCAAGATGGGAGGAATCAGCCCCAGCATTTT. Protein sequence: CASSQDGRNQPQHF.

The rearrangement joins TRBV24-1 to TRBJ2-3, with 8 positions matching TRBD1. Germline-derived CDR1 and CDR2 are KGHDR and SFDVKD. With 0 bases clipped from V and 4 bases from J, the junction kept 5 bases outside the gene matches. This CDR3 comprises 16 residues. The CDR3: CATSDLGQGVADTQYF. The CDR3 nucleotides are TGTGCCACCAGTGATTTGGGACAGGGTGTCGCAGATACGCAGTATTTT.

V is TRBV11-2 and J is TRBJ2-7; TRBD1 agrees at 7 bases. J gave up 5 bases and V 3 bases, and 7 bases lay outside the gene matches. Germline CDR1 reads SGHAT; CDR2 reads FQNNGV. This CDR3 spans 14 amino acids. The CDR3 DNA sequence: TGTGCCAGCAGCTTTAAGACAGGGACAGACGAGCAGTACTTC. Amino acid sequence: CASSFKTGTDEQYF.